This T cell receptor (beta chain) comes out of a study of T cells after yellow fever vaccination. Study overall: Fractions of low cell number were prepared using SMART-Seq v4 Ultra Low Input.

Study outcomes and limitations: Repertoires sorted by FACS could include abundant clonotypes that are contaminants from the bulk population. Post-booster samples contained most primary-vaccination clones (around 95% CD4, about 87% CD8).

Regarding this clonotype: Its antigen is unidentified.

TCRdb redid the calling of the 5' RACE reads with MiXCR, one entry per CDR3 protein. The sample records a few hundred thousand distinct CDR3 sequences, under 5% being singletons. The ends lost 3 bases at V and 5 bases at J; junction bases unmatched: 12. Looked up from germline, CDR1 is DFQATT and CDR2 is SNEGSKA (reference sequence). CDR3 size: 16 residues. This TCR was sampled from a man younger than 35 who received the YFV17D yellow fever vaccine. The chain combines TRBV20-1 with TRBJ2-2, with 7 nucleotides matching TRBD1. This material consisted of PBMCs, taken 5 days after the yellow fever booster vaccination. The CDR3 here is CSASKPQGTSTGELFF. The DNA of the CDR3 is TGCAGTGCTAGCAAACCACAGGGGACGAGTACCGGGGAGCTGTTTTTT.